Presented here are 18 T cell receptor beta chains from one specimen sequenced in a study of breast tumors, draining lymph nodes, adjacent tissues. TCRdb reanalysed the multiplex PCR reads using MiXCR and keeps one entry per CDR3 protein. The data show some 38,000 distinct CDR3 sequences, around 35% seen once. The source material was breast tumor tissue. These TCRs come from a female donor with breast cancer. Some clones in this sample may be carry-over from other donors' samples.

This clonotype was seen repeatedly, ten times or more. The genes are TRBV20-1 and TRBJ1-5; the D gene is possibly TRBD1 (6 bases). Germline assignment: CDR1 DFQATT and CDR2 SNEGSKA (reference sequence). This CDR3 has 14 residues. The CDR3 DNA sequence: TGCAGGGCACAGGGTACCAGGCTGGGGCAGCCCCAGCATTTT. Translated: CRAQGTRLGQPQHF.

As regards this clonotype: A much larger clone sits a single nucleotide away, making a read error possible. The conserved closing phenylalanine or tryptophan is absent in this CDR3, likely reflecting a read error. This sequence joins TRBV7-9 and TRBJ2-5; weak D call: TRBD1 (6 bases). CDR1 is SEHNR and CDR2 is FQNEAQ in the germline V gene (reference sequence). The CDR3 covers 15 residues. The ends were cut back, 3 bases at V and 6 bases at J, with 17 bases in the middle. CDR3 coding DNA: TGTGCCAGCAGCTTCGGGGATACAGGGTTGCAGACCCAGTACCTC. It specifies CASSFGDTGLQTQYL.

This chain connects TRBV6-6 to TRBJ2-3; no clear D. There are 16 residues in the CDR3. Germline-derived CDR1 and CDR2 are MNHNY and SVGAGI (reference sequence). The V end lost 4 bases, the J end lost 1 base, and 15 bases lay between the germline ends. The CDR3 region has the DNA TGTGCCAGCAGTTCACGACCCGCACTCGGCACAGATACGCAGTATTTT. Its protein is CASSSRPALGTDTQYF.

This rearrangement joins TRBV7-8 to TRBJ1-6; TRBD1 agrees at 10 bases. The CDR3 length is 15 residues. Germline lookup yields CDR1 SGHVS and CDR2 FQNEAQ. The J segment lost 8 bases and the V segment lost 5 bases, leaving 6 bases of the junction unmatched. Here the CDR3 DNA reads TGTGCCAGCAGCCTGGACAGGGGGACATATTCACCCCTCCACTTT. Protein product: CASSLDRGTYSPLHF.

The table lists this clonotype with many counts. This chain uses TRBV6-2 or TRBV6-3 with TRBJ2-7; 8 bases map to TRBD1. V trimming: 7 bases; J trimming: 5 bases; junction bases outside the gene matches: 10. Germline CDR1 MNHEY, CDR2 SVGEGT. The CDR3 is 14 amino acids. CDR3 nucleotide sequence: TGTGCCAGCACTCAGACAGGGGCGTACCACGAGCAGTACTTC. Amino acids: CASTQTGAYHEQYF.

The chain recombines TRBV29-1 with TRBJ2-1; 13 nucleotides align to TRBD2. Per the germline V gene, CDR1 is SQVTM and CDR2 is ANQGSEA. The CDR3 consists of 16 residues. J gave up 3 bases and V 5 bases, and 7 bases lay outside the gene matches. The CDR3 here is CSVRTGTSGVYNEQFF. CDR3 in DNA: TGCAGCGTTCGCACCGGGACTAGCGGGGTCTACAATGAGCAGTTCTTC.

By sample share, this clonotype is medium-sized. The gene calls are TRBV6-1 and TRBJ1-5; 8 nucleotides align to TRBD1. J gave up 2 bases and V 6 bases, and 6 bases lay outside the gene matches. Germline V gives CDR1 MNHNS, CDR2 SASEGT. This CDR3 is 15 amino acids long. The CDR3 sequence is CASSFGQGRNQPQHF. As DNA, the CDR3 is TGTGCCAGCAGCTTCGGACAGGGTCGCAATCAGCCCCAGCATTTT.

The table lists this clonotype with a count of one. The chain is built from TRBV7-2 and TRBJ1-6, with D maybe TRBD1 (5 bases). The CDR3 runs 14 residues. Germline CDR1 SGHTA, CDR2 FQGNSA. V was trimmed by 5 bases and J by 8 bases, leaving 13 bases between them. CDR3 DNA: TGTGCCAGCAGCATAGGACACGGGGATTCACCCCTCCACTTT. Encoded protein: CASSIGHGDSPLHF. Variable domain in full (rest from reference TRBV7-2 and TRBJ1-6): GAGVSQSPSNKVTEKGKDVELRCDPISGHTALYWYRQSLGQGLEFLIYFQGNSAPDKSGLPSDRFSAERTGGSVSTLTIQRTQQEDSAVYLCASSIGHGDSPLHFGNGTRLTVT.

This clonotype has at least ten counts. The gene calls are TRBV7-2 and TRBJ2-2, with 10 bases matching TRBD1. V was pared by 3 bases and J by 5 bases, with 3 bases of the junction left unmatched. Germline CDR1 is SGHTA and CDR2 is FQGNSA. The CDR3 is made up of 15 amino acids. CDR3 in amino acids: CASSFDRGRTGELFF. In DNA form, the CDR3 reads TGTGCCAGCAGCTTCGACAGGGGGCGGACCGGGGAGCTGTTTTTT.

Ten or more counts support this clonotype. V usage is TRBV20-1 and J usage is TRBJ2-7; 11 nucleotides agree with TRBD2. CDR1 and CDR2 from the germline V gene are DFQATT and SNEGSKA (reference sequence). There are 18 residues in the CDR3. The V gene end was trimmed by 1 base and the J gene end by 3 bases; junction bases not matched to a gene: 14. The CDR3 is CSARVPSGRSSAFYEQYF. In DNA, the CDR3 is TGCAGTGCTAGAGTTCCTAGCGGGAGGTCAAGCGCGTTCTACGAGCAGTACTTC.

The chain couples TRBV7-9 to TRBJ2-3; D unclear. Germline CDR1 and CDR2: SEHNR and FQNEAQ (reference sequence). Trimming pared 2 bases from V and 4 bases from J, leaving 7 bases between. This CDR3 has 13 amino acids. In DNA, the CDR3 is TGTGCCAGCAGCTTATCACAGCCAGATACGCAGTATTTT. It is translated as CASSLSQPDTQYF.

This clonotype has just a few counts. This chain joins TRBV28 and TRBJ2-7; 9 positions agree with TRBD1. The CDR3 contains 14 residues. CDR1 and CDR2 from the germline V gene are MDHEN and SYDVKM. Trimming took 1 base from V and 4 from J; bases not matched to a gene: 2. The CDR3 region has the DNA TGTGCCAGCAGTTTATTCGGACAGGGGTACGAGCAGTACTTC. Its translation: CASSLFGQGYEQYF.

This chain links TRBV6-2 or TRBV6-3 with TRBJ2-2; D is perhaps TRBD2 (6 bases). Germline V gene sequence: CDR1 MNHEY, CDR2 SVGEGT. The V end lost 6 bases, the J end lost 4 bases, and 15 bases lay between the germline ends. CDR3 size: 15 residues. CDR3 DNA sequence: TGTGCCAGCAGGCCTTGGCTAGCGAGCACCGGGGAGCTGTTTTTT. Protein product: CASRPWLASTGELFF.

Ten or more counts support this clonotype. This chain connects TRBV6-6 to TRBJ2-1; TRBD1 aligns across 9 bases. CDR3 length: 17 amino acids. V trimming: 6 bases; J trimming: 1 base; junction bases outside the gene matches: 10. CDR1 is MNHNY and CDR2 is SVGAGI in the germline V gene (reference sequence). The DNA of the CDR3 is TGTGCCAGCAGAGCTCTAGCCGGGACAGGGTCCTACAATGAGCAGTTCTTC. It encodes CASRALAGTGSYNEQFF.

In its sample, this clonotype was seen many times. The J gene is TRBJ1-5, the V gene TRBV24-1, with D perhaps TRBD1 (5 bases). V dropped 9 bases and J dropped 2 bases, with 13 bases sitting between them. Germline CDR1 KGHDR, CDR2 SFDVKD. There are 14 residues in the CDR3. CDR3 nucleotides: TGTGCCACCTGCCAAATAGGGGGCAATCAGCCCCAGCATTTT. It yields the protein CATCQIGGNQPQHF.

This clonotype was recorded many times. The CDR3 DNA reads as TGCAGTGCTAGAGATCGGGCGGGAAGCAGCACAGATACGCAGTATTTT. It codes for CSARDRAGSSTDTQYF. The rearrangement links TRBV20-1 to TRBJ2-3, with a weak D call TRBD2 (6 bases). Germline V gene data show CDR1 as DFQATT and CDR2 as SNEGSKA (reference sequence). The CDR3 extends over 16 amino acids. V was clipped by 0 bases and J by 0 bases, with 13 bases between them.

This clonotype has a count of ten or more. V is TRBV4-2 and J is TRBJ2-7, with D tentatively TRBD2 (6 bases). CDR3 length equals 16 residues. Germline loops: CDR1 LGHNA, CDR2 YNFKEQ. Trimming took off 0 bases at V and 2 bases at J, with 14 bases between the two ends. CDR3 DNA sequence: TGTGCCAGCAGCCAAGAAGGAACTAGCACAACCTACGAGCAGTACTTC. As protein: CASSQEGTSTTYEQYF.

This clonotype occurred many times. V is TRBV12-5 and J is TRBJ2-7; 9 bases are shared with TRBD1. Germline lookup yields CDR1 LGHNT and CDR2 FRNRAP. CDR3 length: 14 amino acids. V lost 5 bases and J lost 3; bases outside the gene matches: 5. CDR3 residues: CASGPTGGLYEQYF. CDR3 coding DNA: TGTGCTAGTGGTCCTACAGGGGGCCTCTACGAGCAGTACTTC.